Listed here are 6 T cell receptor beta chains from one sample, sequenced in a study of control samples from healthy donors and cancer patients. The method was immunoSEQ multiplex PCR; TCRdb's version includes in-frame clones alone and lacks a portion of them. The profile covers about 92,000 clones, with roughly 78% appearing a single time and 8.5% to 10% taken by the ten largest. Sequencing was carried out using blood. These receptors all come from a woman in her sixties or seventies in good health.

This sequence joins TRBV19 and TRBJ1-2, with a weak D call TRBD1 (5 bases). Germline V gene data show CDR1 as LNHDA and CDR2 as SQIVND (reference sequence). Deletions cut 3 bases from V and 8 bases from J, with 16 bases between. This CDR3 region has 14 residues. The CDR3 protein is CASSIQQGSGGYTF. As DNA, the CDR3 is TGTGCCAGTAGTATCCAGCAGGGCAGTGGAGGCTACACCTTC.

In the case of this clone: A single base separates this from a much larger clone, so it may be a read error. Different DNA sequences within this sample yield the same CDR3. The chain is built from TRBV28 and TRBJ1-5; D is unclear. From germline, CDR1 is MDHEN and CDR2 SYDVKM. Trimming left V 5 bases short and J 2 bases short, with 7 bases between. The CDR3 contains 13 residues. The DNA of the CDR3 is TGTGCCAGCAGTGATAGTGGCAATCAGCCCCAGCATTTT. It is translated as CASSDSGNQPQHF.

The table lists this clone with many counts. The chain is built from TRBV3-1 (or the pseudogene TRBV3-2) and TRBJ1-3, with D possibly being TRBD1 (5 bases). CDR1 and CDR2 from the germline V gene are LGHDT and YNNKEL (reference sequence). CDR3 size: 15 residues. V was clipped by 4 bases and J by 0 bases, with 10 bases between them. In DNA form, the CDR3 reads TGTGCCAGCAGCCTGACGGGGGGCTCTGGAAACACCATATATTTT. This codes for CASSLTGGSGNTIYF.

This chain joins TRBV6-4 and TRBJ2-1; D is unclear. The CDR3 consists of 9 residues. Germline CDR1 MRHNA, CDR2 SNTAGT. Trimming removed 3 bases at V and 9 bases at J, with 0 bases between. CDR3: CASSDEQFF. CDR3 nucleotide sequence: TGTGCCAGCAGTGATGAGCAGTTCTTC.

The chain employs TRBV19 and TRBJ2-3, with 10 positions matching TRBD2. The CDR3 sequence is 18 residues long. V shed 5 bases, J shed 3 bases, and the junction held 14 bases outside the gene matches. CDR1 LNHDA and CDR2 SQIVND come from the germline V gene (reference sequence). In DNA form, the CDR3 reads TGTGCCAGTAGTCGCTCTGGCGCTTCTAGCGGGGGAACAGATACGCAGTATTTT. This sequence encodes CASSRSGASSGGTDTQYF.

The rearrangement joins TRBV5-1 to TRBJ1-1; no clear D gene. Germline CDR1 SGHRS, CDR2 YFSETQ. V lost 4 bases, J lost 4 bases, and 17 bases lay in between. This CDR3 has 15 residues. Here the CDR3 DNA reads TGCGCCAGCAGCCTAGGAAGCGGGGTGACCACTGAAGCTTTCTTT. Its protein is CASSLGSGVTTEAFF.